Listed below are T cell receptor beta chains from one sample, sequenced in a study of shared clonotypes between healthy human individuals. The repertoire was sequenced with immunoSEQ multiplex PCR; TCRdb's copy has only in-frame clones and lacks some. The sample has more than 2,000,000 clones, approximately 93% seen once; the top ten hold 0.39%. Specimen: naive CD4+ T cells from PBMCs. These receptors were obtained from a man younger than 30 in good health. Some clones in this sample may be carry-over from other donors' samples. Both conserved end residues are part of each CDR3. Fields, in order: J gene, V gene, D gene, clone size, CDR3 DNA, CDR3 protein. The D gene is left open where the match is weak. Not all rows give a size; the values are once, few, many and, for expanded clones, a class.

J gene: TRBJ2-5; V gene: TRBV6-5; D gene: TRBD1; clone size: NA; CDR3 DNA: TGTGCCAGCAGTAGGGACAGGGCTCAAGAGACCCAGTACTTC; CDR3 protein: CASSRDRAQETQYF
J gene: TRBJ2-7; V gene: TRBV7-2; D gene: TRBD2; clone size: NA; CDR3 DNA: TGTGCCAGCAGCCGCGGGACTAGCGGGAGGAGGGAGCAGTACTTC; CDR3 protein: CASSRGTSGRREQYF
J gene: TRBJ2-7; V gene: TRBV11-2; D gene: TRBD2; clone size: NA; CDR3 DNA: TGTGCCAGCAGCTTACGGACTAGCGGGAGTGGCGAGCAGTACTTC; CDR3 protein: CASSLRTSGSGEQYF
J gene: TRBJ2-2; V gene: TRBV29-1; D gene: TRBD2; clone size: once; CDR3 DNA: TGCAGCGCCTCGGGACTAGCGGGAGCACACCGACACACCGGGGAGCTGTTTTTT; CDR3 protein: CSASGLAGAHRHTGELFF
J gene: TRBJ2-2; V gene: TRBV5-1; D gene: TRBD2; clone size: NA; CDR3 DNA: TGCGCCAGCAGCCCCTTACTAGCGGGAGGGACCACCGGGGAGCTGTTTTTT; CDR3 protein: CASSPLLAGGTTGELFF
J gene: TRBJ2-6; V gene: TRBV9; D gene: NA; clone size: NA; CDR3 DNA: TGTGCCAGCAGCGCGCTCCCGTCCGGGCCTGGGGCCAACGTCCTGACTTTC; CDR3 protein: CASSALPSGPGANVLTF
J gene: TRBJ2-5; V gene: TRBV19; D gene: NA; clone size: NA; CDR3 DNA: TGTGCCAGTAGCCACAGGGAAGAGACCCAGTACTTC; CDR3 protein: CASSHREETQYF
J gene: TRBJ1-2; V gene: TRBV10-3; D gene: TRBD1; clone size: NA; CDR3 DNA: TGTGCCATCAGTGAGTCGGGACAGCGGAGCTACACCTTC; CDR3 protein: CAISESGQRSYTF
J gene: TRBJ2-5; V gene: TRBV28; D gene: NA; clone size: NA; CDR3 DNA: TGTGCCTCGACATGGGCTTCCCGGGGGACCCAGTACTTC; CDR3 protein: CASTWASRGTQYF
J gene: TRBJ1-4; V gene: TRBV28; D gene: NA; clone size: once; CDR3 DNA: TGTGCCAGCAGTTTAATCGAGCCTTTTCGGGAACTGTTTTTT; CDR3 protein: CASSLIEPFRELFF
J gene: TRBJ1-1; V gene: TRBV5-3; D gene: NA; clone size: NA; CDR3 DNA: TGTGCCAGAAGCTTGGAAGGAAACCTGGTAAGGAACACTGAAGCTTTCTTT; CDR3 protein: CARSLEGNLVRNTEAFF
J gene: TRBJ1-1; V gene: TRBV28; D gene: NA; clone size: NA; CDR3 DNA: TGTGCCACCTTCGATTGGAACACTGAAGCTTTCTTT; CDR3 protein: CATFDWNTEAFF
J gene: TRBJ2-7; V gene: TRBV4-2; D gene: NA; clone size: NA; CDR3 DNA: TGTGCCAGCAGCCAAGCTTGGGAGCCCCTAGTCGAGCAGTACTTC; CDR3 protein: CASSQAWEPLVEQYF
J gene: TRBJ2-7; V gene: TRBV5-4; D gene: TRBD2; clone size: NA; CDR3 DNA: TGTGCCAGCAGCTTGGGGCTAGCGGACACAACTACCTACGAGCAGTACTTC; CDR3 protein: CASSLGLADTTTYEQYF
J gene: TRBJ2-2; V gene: TRBV5-8; D gene: NA; clone size: NA; CDR3 DNA: TGTGCCAGCAGCTTGGTGCGGGGACGGGGGCTGTTTTTT; CDR3 protein: CASSLVRGRGLFF
J gene: TRBJ2-2; V gene: TRBV4-2; D gene: NA; clone size: NA; CDR3 DNA: TGTGCCAGCAGCCTACCCCCCGGGACATCTGGGGAGCTGTTTTTT; CDR3 protein: CASSLPPGTSGELFF